One sample yielded the 22 T cell receptor beta chains listed below, sequenced in a study of blood T cell repertoires in COVID-19. Assay used: immunoSEQ multiplex PCR; TCRdb lists only in-frame clones, some missing. Seen here are roughly 300,000 clones, around 88% observed once, and the top ten hold 1.5% to 2%. Material for sequencing was peripheral blood. These receptors originate from a woman aged 50 to 65 with acute or convalescent COVID-19.

J is TRBJ1-1 and V is TRBV10-3; D is possibly TRBD1 (5 bases). Per germline, CDR1 ENHRY and CDR2 SYGVKD. The length of the CDR3 is 13 residues. The V end lost 10 bases, the J end lost 1 base, and 13 bases lay between the germline ends. Here the CDR3 reads CATDPDKNTEAFF. CDR3 bases: TGTGCCACCGATCCGGACAAGAACACTGAAGCTTTCTTT.

The chain uses TRBV5-5 and TRBJ2-1, with D uncertain. V was clipped by 5 bases and J by 0 bases, with 12 bases between them. The CDR3 has 15 residues. Germline values: CDR1 SGHKS, CDR2 YYEKEE (reference sequence). The CDR3 loop reads CASSASPSSYNEQFF. CDR3 bases: TGTGCCAGCAGTGCCAGCCCTAGCTCCTACAATGAGCAGTTCTTC. Full variable domain (rest looked up from reference TRBV5-5 and TRBJ2-1): DAGVTQSPTHLIKTRGQQVTLRCSPISGHKSVSWYQQVLGQGPQFIFQYYEKEERGRGNFPDRFSARQFPNYSSELNVNALLLGDSALYLCASSASPSSYNEQFFGPGTRLTVL.

In DNA form, the CDR3 reads TGTGCCAGCGGGGGACAGGGATTGAACACTGAAGCTTTCTTT. Translated, it gives CASGGQGLNTEAFF. The chain employs TRBV2 and TRBJ1-1, with 9 bases that match TRBD1. CDR1 is SNHLY and CDR2 is FYNNEI in the germline V gene. V shed 8 bases, J shed 0 bases, and the junction held 4 bases outside the gene matches. This CDR3 is 14 amino acids long.

This clone occurred a few times. The chain is built from TRBV7-9 and TRBJ2-2; no reliable D call. The CDR3 extends over 15 amino acids. CDR1 SEHNR and CDR2 FQNEAQ come from the germline V gene (reference sequence). Trimming cost V 2 bases and J 2 bases, with 9 bases left between them. CDR3 nucleotides: TGTGCCAGCAGCTTAATACGCGAAAACACCGGGGAGCTGTTTTTT. Translated: CASSLIRENTGELFF.

This chain uses TRBV6-5 with TRBJ2-7; D perhaps matches TRBD1 (6 bases). Germline CDR1 reads MNHEY; CDR2 reads SVGAGI. V was pared by 0 bases and J by 2 bases, with 14 bases between. The CDR3 covers 16 residues. The CDR3 DNA reads TGTGCCAGCAGTTACTCTCCTCGGACAGATACCTACGAGCAGTACTTC. Its translation: CASSYSPRTDTYEQYF.

This clone came up once. The chain links TRBV7-9 to TRBJ2-5; 7 positions agree with TRBD1. Germline V lookup: CDR1 SEHNR, CDR2 FQNEAQ (reference sequence). The junction had 9 bases not matched to a gene; V was cut back by 6 bases and J by 5 bases. The CDR3 extends over 14 amino acids. Here the CDR3 DNA reads TGTGCCAGCAGAACAGGGGAGATTGAGGAGACCCAGTACTTC. It yields the protein CASRTGEIEETQYF.

The chain has TRBV27 and TRBJ2-3; D is possibly TRBD2 (5 bases). The CDR3 runs to 11 residues. V lost 7 bases and J 4 bases, leaving 6 bases between the germline ends. Germline CDR1 and CDR2: MNHEY and SMNVEV (reference sequence). This CDR3 is CASKGADTQYF. The DNA of the CDR3 is TGTGCCAGCAAGGGAGCAGATACGCAGTATTTT.

This chain uses TRBV2 with TRBJ1-4, with 9 bases lining up with TRBD1. From germline, CDR1 is SNHLY and CDR2 FYNNEI. V lost 6 bases, J lost 7 bases, and 9 bases stayed unmatched. CDR3 length equals 15 residues. The CDR3 nucleotides are TGTGCCAGCAGAAGACAGGGGGAAGTCGGTGAAAAACTGTTTTTT. This codes for CASRRQGEVGEKLFF.

The chain has TRBV6-2 or TRBV6-3 and TRBJ1-4; 9 bases are shared with TRBD1. CDR3 length: 15 amino acids. Germline V gene sequence: CDR1 MNHEY, CDR2 SVGEGT. V shed 6 bases and J 7 bases; nucleotides not matched to a gene: 9. In DNA form, the CDR3 reads TGTGCCAGCAGCAACGACAGGGGGAATGGTGAAAAACTGTTTTTT. As protein: CASSNDRGNGEKLFF.

The chain employs TRBV29-1 and TRBJ2-7, with 9 bases fitting TRBD1. V dropped 7 bases and J dropped 3; count of bases not matched to a gene: 4. CDR3 size: 12 residues. CDR1 SQVTM and CDR2 ANQGSEA come from the germline V gene. The DNA for the CDR3 is TGCAGCGGAGGGACAGGGAGCTACGAGCAGTACTTC. It codes for CSGGTGSYEQYF.

This chain connects TRBV18 to TRBJ2-3; 11 bases match TRBD2. J lost 4 bases, V lost 2 bases, and 5 bases had no gene match. This CDR3 region has 16 residues. Germline V CDR1 and CDR2: KGHSH, LQKENI. CDR3 in DNA: TGTGCCAGCTCACCATCACTAGCGGGAGTATCAGATACGCAGTATTTT. Its translation is CASSPSLAGVSDTQYF.

This sequence joins TRBV9 and TRBJ1-2, with 8 bases fitting TRBD1. The J segment lost 5 bases and the V segment lost 0 bases, leaving 9 bases of the junction unmatched. This CDR3 comprises 16 residues. The germline V gene has CDR1 SGDLS and CDR2 YYNGEE. DNA of the CDR3: TGTGCCAGCAGCGTAGATTCCGGACAGGGTCCTTATGGCTACACCTTC. It translates to CASSVDSGQGPYGYTF.

The V call is TRBV20-1, the J call TRBJ1-4; no clear D. The CDR3 has 15 amino acids. Germline V gene lookup returns CDR1 DFQATT and CDR2 SNEGSKA (reference sequence). Trimming took 3 bases from V and 0 from J, leaving 11 bases between them. CDR3 DNA sequence: TGCAGTGCTAGTGACCCGGGTGCAACTAATGAAAAACTGTTTTTT. It translates to CSASDPGATNEKLFF.

The chain links TRBV5-1 to TRBJ1-1; 10 bases align to TRBD1. Trimming cost V 4 bases and J 5 bases; bases outside gene matches: 5. The CDR3 is made up of 14 amino acids. CDR1 SGHRS and CDR2 YFSETQ come from the germline V gene. The CDR3 DNA sequence: TGCGCCAGCAGCGTGGGACAGGGGAGTACTGAAGCTTTCTTT. Translated, it gives CASSVGQGSTEAFF.

The chain recombines TRBV6-1 with TRBJ1-5, with 7 bases matching TRBD1. The CDR3 length is 14 residues. Germline trimming cut 6 bases from V and 0 bases from J; bases unmatched to any gene: 2. The germline gives CDR1 MNHNS, CDR2 SASEGT. The chain's CDR3 is CASRRDSSNQPQHF. The CDR3 region has the DNA TGTGCCAGCAGAAGGGACAGTAGCAATCAGCCCCAGCATTTT.

The gene calls are TRBV3-1 (or the pseudogene TRBV3-2) and TRBJ2-7, with 7 nucleotides matching TRBD2. With 4 bases clipped from V and 4 bases from J, the junction kept 7 bases outside the gene matches. Germline values: CDR1 LGHDT, CDR2 YNNKEL (reference sequence). The CDR3 extends over 14 amino acids. The CDR3 region is CASSLLAVAYEQYF. CDR3 bases: TGTGCCAGCAGCCTCCTAGCGGTGGCTTACGAGCAGTACTTC.

The gene calls are TRBV5-6 and TRBJ2-1; the match to TRBD1 covers 12 bases. The CDR3 sequence is 17 residues long. Germline V lookup: CDR1 SGHDT, CDR2 YYEEEE. With V trimmed by 2 bases and J by 7 bases, 10 bases remained unmatched. The CDR3 bases are TGTGCCAGCAGCTTACCGGGACAGGGGGCGACGGGGAATGAGCAGTTCTTC. It specifies CASSLPGQGATGNEQFF.

This rearrangement joins TRBV19 to TRBJ2-7; 9 bases fit TRBD1. The CDR3 consists of 15 residues. Trimming removed 4 bases from V and 0 bases from J; junction bases left unmatched: 4. Germline V gives CDR1 LNHDA, CDR2 SQIVND (reference sequence). The CDR3 region is CASSTPGQGSYEQYF. The CDR3 DNA is TGTGCCAGTAGTACCCCGGGACAGGGCTCCTACGAGCAGTACTTC. Looking up the rest from reference TRBV19 and TRBJ2-7 gives the full variable domain: DGGITQSPKYLFRKEGQNVTLSCEQNLNHDAMYWYRQDPGQGLRLIYYSQIVNDFQKGDIAEGYSVSREKKESFPLTVTSAQKNPTAFYLCASSTPGQGSYEQYFGPGTRLTVT.

The V and J genes are TRBV14 and TRBJ2-1, with 15 bases that match TRBD2. CDR1 and CDR2 (germline): SGHDN, FVKESK. The CDR3 is 17 residues long. Trimming took 1 base from V and 8 from J; bases not matched to a gene: 6. The CDR3 DNA follows: TGTGCCAGCAGCCAAGTTCCTGGGACTAGCGGGAGGCATGAGCAGTTCTTC. It codes for CASSQVPGTSGRHEQFF.

The chain has TRBV21-1 and TRBJ2-1; the tabulated D call, TRBD1, remains unverified against the DNA. TRBV21-1 is a listed pseudogene. The CDR3 has 15 residues. CDR3 in amino acids: CASSKSCYRDNEQFF. The CDR3 coding sequence is TGTGCCAGCAGCAAATCATGTTACAGAGACAATGAGCAGTTCTTC.

The table lists this clone with a few counts. The V gene is TRBV7-2, the J gene TRBJ1-3, with D unresolved. The CDR3 has 12 residues. Trimming left V 4 bases short and J 7 bases short, with 8 bases between. CDR1 is SGHTA and CDR2 is FQGNSA in the germline V gene. DNA of the CDR3: TGTGCCAGCAGCTCCTCCCCCAACACCATATATTTT. It yields the protein CASSSSPNTIYF.

The chain uses TRBV9 and TRBJ2-1, with 9 bases that match TRBD1. Per the germline V gene, CDR1 is SGDLS and CDR2 is YYNGEE. Trimming at V came to 5 bases and at J to 7 bases, leaving 7 bases not matched to a gene. The CDR3 is 14 residues long. The CDR3 coding sequence is TGTGCCAGCAGTGGGGGACAGGGTCGGAATGAGCAGTTCTTC. Translation: CASSGGQGRNEQFF.